This passage covers 5 T cell receptor beta chains from one sample sequenced in a study of CD8+ T cells in alopecia areata. As to treatment: oral pan-JAK inhibitor, 5-10 mg twice daily. RNA extraction was followed by reverse transcription into cDNA, which acted as the sequencing template. TCRdb's table, derived via immunoSEQ multiplex PCR, lists solely in-frame clones and lacks some. The table has 110,000 to 150,000 clones, about 56% seen once. Sample: CD8+ T cells sorted from blood, taken at week 4, from a patient treated with tofacitinib. The receptors derive from a human donor with alopecia areata.

The chain links TRBV7-9 to TRBJ2-1, with 9 nucleotides matching TRBD1. The CDR3 length is 16 residues. V was clipped by 2 bases and J by 3 bases; unmatched bases: 5. The germline V gene has CDR1 SEHNR and CDR2 FQNEAQ (reference sequence). CDR3 sequence: CASSLIPGQGYNEQFF. The DNA for the CDR3 is TGTGCCAGCAGCTTAATCCCGGGACAGGGCTACAATGAGCAGTTCTTC.

The chain has TRBV27 and TRBJ2-7; tentatively, D is TRBD1 (5 bases). Trimming stripped 6 bases from V and 3 bases from J, with 9 bases between. Germline CDR1 reads MNHEY; CDR2 reads SMNVEV (reference sequence). CDR3 size: 12 residues. The CDR3 sequence is CASRGHFYEQYF. The CDR3 coding sequence is TGTGCCAGCAGAGGACACTTCTACGAGCAGTACTTC.

This clone came up once. The genes are TRBV19 and TRBJ1-2, with D hard to call. The ends were cut back, 3 bases at V and 6 bases at J, with 17 bases in the middle. The CDR3 has 15 amino acids. From germline, CDR1 is LNHDA and CDR2 SQIVND (reference sequence). CDR3 region: CASSMGGGMFDGYTF. The CDR3 DNA follows: TGTGCCAGTAGTATGGGAGGCGGGATGTTCGATGGCTACACCTTC.

This sequence joins TRBV7-8 and TRBJ1-4, with 10 bases that match TRBD1. This CDR3 contains 14 residues. Germline CDR1 reads SGHVS; CDR2 reads FQNEAQ. Losses at the gene ends were 8 bases for V and 7 bases for J; bases not matched to a gene: 7. CDR3 in amino acids: CASRKGTGVEKLFF. CDR3 DNA: TGTGCCAGCCGCAAAGGGACAGGGGTTGAAAAACTGTTTTTT.

This chain links TRBV6-6 with TRBJ2-2; 8 nucleotides agree with TRBD2. CDR1 and CDR2 from the germline V gene are MNHNY and SVGAGI (reference sequence). The CDR3 runs 15 residues. The ends lost 6 bases at V and 6 bases at J; junction bases unmatched: 9. This CDR3 reads CASSQGTGGPGELFF. Written as DNA, the CDR3 is TGTGCCAGCAGCCAGGGGACGGGAGGGCCCGGGGAGCTGTTTTTT.